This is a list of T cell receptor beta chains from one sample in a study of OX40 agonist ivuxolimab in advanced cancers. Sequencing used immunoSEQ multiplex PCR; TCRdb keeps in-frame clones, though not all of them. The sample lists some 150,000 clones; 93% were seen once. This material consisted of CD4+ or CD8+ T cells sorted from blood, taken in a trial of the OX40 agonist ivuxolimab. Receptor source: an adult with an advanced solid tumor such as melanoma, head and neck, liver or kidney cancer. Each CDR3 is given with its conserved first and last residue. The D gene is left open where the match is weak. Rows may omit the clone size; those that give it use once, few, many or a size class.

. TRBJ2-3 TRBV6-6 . TGTGCCAGCAGGGACCCTCAGGGTACGCAGTATTTT CASRDPQGTQYF
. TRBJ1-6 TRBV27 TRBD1 TGTGCCAGCACCCGGACAGGGGTGAATTCACCCCTCCACTTT CASTRTGVNSPLHF
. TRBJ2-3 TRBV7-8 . TGTGCCAGCAGCTTATTTGCCCGGGCGGGCACAGATACGCAGTATTTT CASSLFARAGTDTQYF
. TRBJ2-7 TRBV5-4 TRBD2 TGTGCCAGCAGCTTGGAAGGAAAGCGGGGGGTGGAGCAGTACTTC CASSLEGKRGVEQYF
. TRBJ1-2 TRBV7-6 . TGTGCCAGCAGCTTAGAGACAGGAGCTAACTATGGCTACACCTTC CASSLETGANYGYTF
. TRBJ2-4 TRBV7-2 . TGTGCCAGCAGCTTGGGGAGAGAGGACATTCAGTACTTC CASSLGREDIQYF
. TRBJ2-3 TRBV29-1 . TGCAGCGCCCAAGGGGCGGGAGATACGCAGTATTTT CSAQGAGDTQYF
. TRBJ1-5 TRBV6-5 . TGTGCCAGCAGTTACTCAATGCGGAATAATCAGCCCCAGCATTTT CASSYSMRNNQPQHF
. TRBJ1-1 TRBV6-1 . TGTGCCAGCAGTATGGCAGGCCAGAACACTGAAGCTTTCTTT CASSMAGQNTEAFF
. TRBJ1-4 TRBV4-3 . TGCGCCAGCAGCCAAGTCGGCCTAAATGAAAAACTGTTTTTT CASSQVGLNEKLFF
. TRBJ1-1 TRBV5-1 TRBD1 TGCGCCAGCACAACAGGGGAGAACACTGAAGCTTTCTTT CASTTGENTEAFF
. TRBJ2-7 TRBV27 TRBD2 TGTGCCAGCAGTTTCCGGGAGGGTAACGAGCAGTACTTC CASSFREGNEQYF
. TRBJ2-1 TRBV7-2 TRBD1 TGTGCCAGCAGCTTATCGGGACAGCAGCAGTTCTTC CASSLSGQQQFF
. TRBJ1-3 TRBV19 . TGTGCCAGTACCTCCCGATTTGGAAACACCATATATTTT CASTSRFGNTIYF
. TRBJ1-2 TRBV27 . TGTGCCAGCAGACCCGGGGGGCGGGACTATGGCTACACCTTC CASRPGGRDYGYTF
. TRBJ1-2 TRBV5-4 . TGTGCCAGCAGCTCCCCCGGGACGGGCAACTATGGCTACACCTTC CASSSPGTGNYGYTF
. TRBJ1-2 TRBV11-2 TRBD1 TGTGCCAGCAGCCCCGACAGGGATGGCTACACCTTC CASSPDRDGYTF
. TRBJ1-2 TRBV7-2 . TGTGCCAGCAGCTTAGACGGCGGATATGGCTACACCTTC CASSLDGGYGYTF
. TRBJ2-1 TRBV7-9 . TGTGCCAGCAGCTCCGCCCCAAATCCTATGTGGGGCTCCTACAATGAGCAGTTCTTC CASSSAPNPMWGSYNEQFF
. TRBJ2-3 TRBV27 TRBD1 TGTGCCAGCATGGGACAGGGGGCGCAGACAGATACGCAGTATTTT CASMGQGAQTDTQYF
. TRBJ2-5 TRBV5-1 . TGCGCCAGCAGCTTTGGGGCTCAAGAGACCCAGTACTTC CASSFGAQETQYF
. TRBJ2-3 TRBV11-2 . TGTGCCAGCAGCTTGTGGGGTTCTAGCACAGATACGCAGTATTTT CASSLWGSSTDTQYF
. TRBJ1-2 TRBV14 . TGTGCCAGCAGCCAAGAAAGAAAAGTTCGCTACACCTTC CASSQERKVRYTF
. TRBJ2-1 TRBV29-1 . TGCAGCGTTGAAGGTGCAGGGTCCAATGAGCAGTTCTTC CSVEGAGSNEQFF
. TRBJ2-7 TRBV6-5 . TGTGCCAGCAGGCCGAGGAGGACCTCCTACGAGCAGTACTTC CASRPRRTSYEQYF
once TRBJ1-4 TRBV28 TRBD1 TGTGCCAGCAGTCCAGTGAGACAGGGGTCACTTGGAGAAAAACTGTTTTTT CASSPVRQGSLGEKLFF
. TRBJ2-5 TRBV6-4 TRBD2 TGTGCCAGCATTGGACTAGCGGGGGGGCTCCAAGAGACCCAGTACTTC CASIGLAGGLQETQYF
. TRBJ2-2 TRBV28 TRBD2 TGTGCCAGCAGTTTCGTCCGGGAGCGGGGCGGGGAGCTGTTTTTT CASSFVRERGGELFF
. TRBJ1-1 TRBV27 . TGTGCCACCAAGGGAGCGGAGTGGGCTTTCTTT CATKGAEWAFF
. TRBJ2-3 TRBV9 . TGTGCCAGCAGCCAAGGGCCCCCAGATACGCAGTATTTT CASSQGPPDTQYF
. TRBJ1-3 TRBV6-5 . TGTGCCAGCAGTTACTTGGGAGGCTCTGGAAACACCATATATTTT CASSYLGGSGNTIYF